A selection of T cell receptor beta chains follows, all from one sample in a study of identical twins. TCRdb re-analysed the 5' RACE reads in MiXCR, keeping a single row per CDR3 protein. The table records under 900,000 distinct CDR3 sequences, roughly 18% of them present only once. The sample also formed part of further work on T cells expressing NK-cell markers.

The material sequenced was PBMCs. Receptor source: a young woman in good health. Each CDR3 is given with its conserved first and last residue. Fields, in order: D gene, V gene, clone size, J gene, CDR3 DNA, CDR3 protein. A D gene is named only where the DNA matches it firmly. Where a row states a size, it is once, few, many or the class of an expanded clone; other rows omit it.

TRBD2	TRBV6-5	-	TRBJ2-7	TGTGCCAGCAGTTACTCGACTAGCCTCCATTCCGAGCAGTACTTC	CASSYSTSLHSEQYF
TRBD2	TRBV20-1	-	TRBJ2-1	TGCAGTGCTAGAGTGGCTTCTGGGGGACTAGTGTACAATGAGCAGTTCTTC	CSARVASGGLVYNEQFF
TRBD2	TRBV11-2	-	TRBJ2-7	TGTGCCAGCAGCTTAGGACTAGCTTCGGGCGACGAGCAGTACTTC	CASSLGLASGDEQYF
TRBD1	TRBV7-9	-	TRBJ1-2	TGTGCCAGCAGAAACACAAGGGGGCATGAGAATGGCTACACCTTC	CASRNTRGHENGYTF
-	TRBV7-9	-	TRBJ2-1	TGTGCCAGCAGGACTAGTTTATCCTACAATGAGCAGTTCTTC	CASRTSLSYNEQFF
TRBD2	TRBV6-2/TRBV6-3	few	TRBJ2-1	TGTGCCAGCAGCACCGGGACTAGCGGATCGGGTGAGCAGTTCTTC	CASSTGTSGSGEQFF
-	TRBV7-9	-	TRBJ2-6	TGTGCCAGCAGCTTACAGGCTACTACGGTTCCCAACGTCCTGACTTTC	CASSLQATTVPNVLTF
-	TRBV12-5	-	TRBJ2-1	TGTGCTAGTGGTTTGGTAGTTGAGCAGTTCTTC	CASGLVVEQFF
-	TRBV29-1	once	TRBJ2-1	TGCAGCGCCGACGAGTCGGCCCAGCCCCACAATGAGCAGTTCTTC	CSADESAQPHNEQFF
-	TRBV2	-	TRBJ2-1	TGTGCCAGCACTAGAACCGGGCAGGGAGGAACTGAGCAGTTCTTC	CASTRTGQGGTEQFF
-	TRBV12-3/TRBV12-4	many	TRBJ1-2	TGTGCCAGCAGGGCGACAGCCTTGTATGGCTACACCTTC	CASRATALYGYTF
TRBD2	TRBV12-5	few	TRBJ2-7	TGTGCTAGTGGTTTAGCGGGGGGACTCCACGAGCAGTACTTC	CASGLAGGLHEQYF
-	TRBV5-6	-	TRBJ2-3	TGTGCCACCAGCGTGAGAGGGGGTACGCAGTATTTT	CATSVRGGTQYF
-	TRBV4-3	-	TRBJ1-4	TGCGCCAGCAGCCAAGATAGAAGGGCTTCTGGTGAAAAACTGTTTTTT	CASSQDRRASGEKLFF
-	TRBV20-1	few	TRBJ2-4	TGCAGTGCTGTTGTTGGGTCGGACATTCAGTACTTC	CSAVVGSDIQYF
-	TRBV12-3/TRBV12-4	-	TRBJ1-2	TGTGCCAGCATTAGGGGGGGCAGCCTTTCTGGCTACACCTTC	CASIRGGSLSGYTF
-	TRBV29-1	-	TRBJ2-7	TGCAGCGTTTATGCCGTCGACGAGCAGTACTTC	CSVYAVDEQYF
-	TRBV5-1	-	TRBJ2-2	TGCGCCAGCAGCTTAGTAGGCGACACCTCCGGGGAGCTGTTTTTT	CASSLVGDTSGELFF
TRBD2	TRBV10-3	few	TRBJ2-6	TGTGCCATCAAGATAGTAGCGGGACGGTCTGGGGCCAACGTCCTGACTTTC	CAIKIVAGRSGANVLTF
-	TRBV9	-	TRBJ2-3	TGTGCCAGCAGCCAGAACAGGGTTAGGGCCACAGATACGCAGTATTTT	CASSQNRVRATDTQYF
TRBD2	TRBV12-3/TRBV12-4	few	TRBJ2-3	TGTGCCAGCAGACGTTCCGGGACTAGCGGGAGGGCCAATACGCAGTATTTT	CASRRSGTSGRANTQYF
-	TRBV6-5	once	TRBJ1-6	TGTGCCAGCAGTTACAATGGGGGTAATTCACCCCTCCACTTT	CASSYNGGNSPLHF
TRBD2	TRBV7-2	-	TRBJ2-1	TGTGCCAGCAGCTCCGGGACTAGCGACTACAATGAGCAGTTCTTC	CASSSGTSDYNEQFF